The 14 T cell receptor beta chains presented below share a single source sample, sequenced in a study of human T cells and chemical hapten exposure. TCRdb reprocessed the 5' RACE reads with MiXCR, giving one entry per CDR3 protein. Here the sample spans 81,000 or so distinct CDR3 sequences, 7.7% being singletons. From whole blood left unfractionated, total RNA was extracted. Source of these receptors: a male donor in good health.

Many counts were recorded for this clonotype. CDR3 region: CASSTGELFF. In DNA, the CDR3 is TGTGCCTCCTCAACCGGGGAGCTGTTTTTT. The chain couples TRBV7-9 to TRBJ2-2; D not resolved. V was shortened by 11 bases and J by 5 bases, with 6 bases between the two germline ends. Germline-derived CDR1 and CDR2 are SEHNR and FQNEAQ (reference sequence). CDR3 length equals 10 residues.

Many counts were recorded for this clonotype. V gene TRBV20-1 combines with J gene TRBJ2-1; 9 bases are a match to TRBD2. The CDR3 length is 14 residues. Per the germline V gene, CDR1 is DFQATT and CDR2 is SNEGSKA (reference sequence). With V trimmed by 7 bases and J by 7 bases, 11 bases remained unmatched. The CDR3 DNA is TGCAGTGTTGGTTACGGACTAGCGATAAATGAGCAGTTCTTC. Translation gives CSVGYGLAINEQFF.

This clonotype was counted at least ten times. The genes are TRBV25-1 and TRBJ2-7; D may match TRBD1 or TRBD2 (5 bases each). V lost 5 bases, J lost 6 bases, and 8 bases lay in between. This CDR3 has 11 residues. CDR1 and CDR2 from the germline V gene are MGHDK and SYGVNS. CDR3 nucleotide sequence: TGTGCCAGCAGTTTTGGGACCGAGCAGTACTTC. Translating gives CASSFGTEQYF.

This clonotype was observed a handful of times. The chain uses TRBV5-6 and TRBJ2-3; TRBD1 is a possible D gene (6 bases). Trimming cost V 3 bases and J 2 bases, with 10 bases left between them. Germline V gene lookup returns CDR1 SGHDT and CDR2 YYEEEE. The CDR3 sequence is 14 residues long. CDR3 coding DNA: TGTGCCAGCAGCTCGGGACAAGACACAGATACGCAGTATTTT. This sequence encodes CASSSGQDTDTQYF.

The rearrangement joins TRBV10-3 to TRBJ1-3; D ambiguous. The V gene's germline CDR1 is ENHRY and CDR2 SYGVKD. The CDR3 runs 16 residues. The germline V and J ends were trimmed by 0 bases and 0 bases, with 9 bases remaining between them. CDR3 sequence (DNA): TGTGCCATCAGTGAGTCGACGGTAGTCTCTGGAAACACCATATATTTT. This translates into CAISESTVVSGNTIYF.

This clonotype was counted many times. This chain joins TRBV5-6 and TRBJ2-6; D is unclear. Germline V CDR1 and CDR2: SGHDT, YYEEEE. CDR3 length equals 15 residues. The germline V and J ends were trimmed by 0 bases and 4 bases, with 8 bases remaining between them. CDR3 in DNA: TGTGCCAGCAGCTTGGACGGAACGGGGGCCAACGTCCTGACTTTC. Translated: CASSLDGTGANVLTF.

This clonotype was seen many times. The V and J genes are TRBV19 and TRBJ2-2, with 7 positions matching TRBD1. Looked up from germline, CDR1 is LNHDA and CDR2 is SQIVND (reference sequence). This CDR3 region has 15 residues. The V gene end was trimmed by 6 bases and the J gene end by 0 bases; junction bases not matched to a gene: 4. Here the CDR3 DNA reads TGTGCCAGTAGCACAGGGGCATCGAACACCGGGGAGCTGTTTTTT. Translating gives CASSTGASNTGELFF. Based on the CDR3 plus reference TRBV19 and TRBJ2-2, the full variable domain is DGGITQSPKYLFRKEGQNVTLSCEQNLNHDAMYWYRQDPGQGLRLIYYSQIVNDFQKGDIAEGYSVSREKKESFPLTVTSAQKNPTAFYLCASSTGASNTGELFFGEGSRLTVL.

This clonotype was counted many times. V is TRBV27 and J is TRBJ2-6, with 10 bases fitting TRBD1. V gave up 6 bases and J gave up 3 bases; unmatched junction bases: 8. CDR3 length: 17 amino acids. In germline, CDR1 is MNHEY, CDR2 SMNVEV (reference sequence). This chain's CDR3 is CASSRDRGFSGANVLTF. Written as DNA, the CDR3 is TGTGCCAGCAGCAGGGACAGGGGCTTCAGTGGGGCCAACGTCCTGACTTTC.

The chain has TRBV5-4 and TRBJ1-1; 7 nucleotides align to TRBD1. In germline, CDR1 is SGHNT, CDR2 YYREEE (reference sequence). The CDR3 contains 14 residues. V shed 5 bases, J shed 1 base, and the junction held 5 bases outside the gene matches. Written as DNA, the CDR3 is TGTGCCAGCAGTACCGGGACAGAGAACACTGAAGCTTTCTTT. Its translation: CASSTGTENTEAFF.

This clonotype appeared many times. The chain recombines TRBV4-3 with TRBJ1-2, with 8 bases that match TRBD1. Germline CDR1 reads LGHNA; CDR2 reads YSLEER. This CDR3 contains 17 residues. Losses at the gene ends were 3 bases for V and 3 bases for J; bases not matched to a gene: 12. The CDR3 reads CASSHAGGSMGYYGYTF. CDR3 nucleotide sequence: TGCGCCAGCAGCCATGCAGGGGGCTCGATGGGTTACTATGGCTACACCTTC.

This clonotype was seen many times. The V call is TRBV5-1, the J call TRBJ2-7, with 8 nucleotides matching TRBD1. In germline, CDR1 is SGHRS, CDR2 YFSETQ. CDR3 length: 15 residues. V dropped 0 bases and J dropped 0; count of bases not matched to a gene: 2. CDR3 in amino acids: CASSLGTGSSYEQYF. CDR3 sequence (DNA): TGCGCCAGCAGCTTGGGGACAGGGAGCTCCTACGAGCAGTACTTC. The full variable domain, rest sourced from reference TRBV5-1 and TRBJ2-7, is KAGVTQTPRYLIKTRGQQVTLSCSPISGHRSVSWYQQTPGQGLQFLFEYFSETQRNKGNFPGRFSGRQFSNSRSEMNVSTLELGDSALYLCASSLGTGSSYEQYFGPGTRLTVT.

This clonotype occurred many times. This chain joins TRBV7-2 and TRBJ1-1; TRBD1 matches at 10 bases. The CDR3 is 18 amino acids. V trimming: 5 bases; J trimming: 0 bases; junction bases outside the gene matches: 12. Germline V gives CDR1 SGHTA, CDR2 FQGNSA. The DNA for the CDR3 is TGTGCCAGCAGCCTCTGGGACAGGGGAAGGGGGATGAACACTGAAGCTTTCTTT. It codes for CASSLWDRGRGMNTEAFF.

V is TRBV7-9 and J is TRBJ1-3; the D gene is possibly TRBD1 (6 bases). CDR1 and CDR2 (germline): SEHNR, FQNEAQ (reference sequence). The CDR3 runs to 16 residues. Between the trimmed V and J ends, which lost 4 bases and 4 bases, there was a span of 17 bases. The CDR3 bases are TGTGCCAGCAGCTCCGGACAGTGGGGTTTGGGAAACACCATATATTTT. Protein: CASSSGQWGLGNTIYF. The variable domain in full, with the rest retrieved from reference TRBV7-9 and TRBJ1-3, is DTGVSQNPRHKITKRGQNVTFRCDPISEHNRLYWYRQTLGQGPEFLTYFQNEAQLEKSRLLSDRFSAERPKGSFSTLEIQRTEQGDSAMYLCASSSGQWGLGNTIYFGEGSWLTVV.

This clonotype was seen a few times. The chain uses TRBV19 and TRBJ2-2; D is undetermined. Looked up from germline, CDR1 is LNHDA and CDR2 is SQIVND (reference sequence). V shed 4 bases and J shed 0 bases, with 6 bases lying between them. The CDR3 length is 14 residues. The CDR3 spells CASSTQANTGELFF. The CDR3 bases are TGTGCCAGTAGTACCCAGGCGAACACCGGGGAGCTGTTTTTT.